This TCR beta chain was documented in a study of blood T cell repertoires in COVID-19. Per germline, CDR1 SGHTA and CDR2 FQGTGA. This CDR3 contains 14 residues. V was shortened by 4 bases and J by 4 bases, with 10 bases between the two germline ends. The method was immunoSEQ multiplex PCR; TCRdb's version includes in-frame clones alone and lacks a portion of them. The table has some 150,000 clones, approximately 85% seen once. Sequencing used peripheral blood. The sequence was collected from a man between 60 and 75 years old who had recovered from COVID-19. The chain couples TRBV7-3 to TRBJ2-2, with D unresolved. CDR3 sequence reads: CASSWAYGTGELFF. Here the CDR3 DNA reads TGTGCCAGCAGCTGGGCCTACGGCACCGGGGAGCTGTTTTTT.